Listed below are T cell receptor beta chains from one sample, sequenced in a study of regulatory T cells in long-lasting Graves disease. TCRdb redid the calling of the multiplex PCR reads with MiXCR, one entry per CDR3 protein. The data contain 300,000 to 400,000 distinct CDR3 sequences, 20% of them singletons. This sample comprised peripheral blood mononuclear cells (PBMCs), obtained when the disease was refractory, from a patient treated with antithyroid drugs. Receptor source: a female donor with Graves disease. CDR3s include the opening cysteine and the closing phenylalanine or tryptophan. D genes are given only for firm matches. Some rows have no size entry. The others give once, few or many, or a class for an expanded clone.

TRBJ2-5	TRBV18	NA	many	CASSSGGAGRETQYF	TGTGCCAGCTCATCCGGGGGAGCCGGTCGAGAGACCCAGTACTTC
TRBJ1-5	TRBV20-1	NA	many	CSASGPSNQPQHF	TGCAGTGCTTCTGGACCGAGCAATCAGCCCCAGCATTTT
TRBJ2-5	TRBV6-1	TRBD1	many	CASSRLPFRGRFQETQYF	TGTGCCAGCAGCCGGCTGCCCTTCAGGGGGCGGTTCCAAGAGACCCAGTACTTC
TRBJ2-5	TRBV7-2	NA	many	CASSSPYETQYF	TGTGCCAGCAGTTCCCCGTATGAGACCCAGTACTTC
TRBJ1-1	TRBV5-1	NA	few	CASTIDVDTEAFF	TGCGCCAGCACGATTGATGTGGACACTGAAGCTTTCTTT
TRBJ2-5	TRBV28	TRBD1	many	CAGKDRVGGAQYF	TGTGCCGGAAAAGACAGGGTCGGTGGGGCCCAGTACTTC
TRBJ2-1	TRBV12-3/TRBV12-4	TRBD2	NA	CASNNPGLAYNEQFF	TGTGCCAGCAATAACCCGGGACTAGCGTACAATGAGCAGTTCTTC
TRBJ2-6	TRBV30	NA	many	CAWRPRLSFSGANVLTF	TGTGCCTGGCGGCCGAGGCTCAGTTTCTCTGGGGCCAACGTCCTGACTTTC
TRBJ2-7	TRBV6-1	TRBD2	many	CATRRDYSYEQYF	TGTGCCACCAGGCGGGACTACTCCTACGAGCAGTACTTC
TRBJ1-2	TRBV4-3	NA	few	CASSQDGEGGYTF	TGCGCCAGCAGCCAAGACGGGGAAGGCGGCTACACCTTC
TRBJ1-6	TRBV6-5	NA	NA	CASSYGGPSPLHF	TGTGCCAGCAGTTACGGGGGTCCCTCACCCCTCCACTTT
TRBJ1-1	TRBV12-3/TRBV12-4	NA	NA	CASTVYTEALF	TGTGCCAGCACCGTGTACACTGAGGCTCTCTTT
TRBJ1-6	TRBV6-2/TRBV6-3	TRBD1	many	CASSLLLGTANSPLHF	TGTGCCAGCAGTTTGCTCCTCGGGACAGCTAATTCACCCCTCCACTTT